Following are 29 T cell receptor beta chains from one sample sequenced in a study of Graves' ophthalmopathy and Graves' hyperthyroidism. RNA transcripts were the source from which TCR beta CDR3 regions were amplified. In the first round, RT-PCR was carried out with HTBI primers, and a multiplex PCR formed the second round. MiXCR, applied by TCRdb to the multiplex PCR reads, yields one record per CDR3 protein. The table shows tens of thousands of distinct CDR3 sequences, with roughly half occurring only once. The sequencing input was peripheral blood. Receptor source: an adult woman with Graves' ophthalmopathy.

This clonotype was detected many times. V usage is TRBV29-1 and J usage is TRBJ2-1; the D is unclear. In germline, CDR1 is SQVTM, CDR2 ANQGSEA. This CDR3 contains 11 residues. The V end lost 7 bases, the J end lost 6 bases, and 10 bases lay between the germline ends. CDR3 region: CSEWGSNEQFF. The CDR3 DNA is TGCAGCGAATGGGGATCCAATGAGCAGTTCTTC.

The chain is built from TRBV19 and TRBJ2-3, with TRBD1 matching over 9 bases. The CDR3 spans 13 residues. From germline, CDR1 is LNHDA and CDR2 SQIVND (reference sequence). J was trimmed by 4 bases and V by 6 bases; bases with no gene match: 2. CDR3 region: CASRRQGADTQYF. The CDR3 bases are TGTGCCAGTAGGAGACAGGGGGCAGATACGCAGTATTTT.

The table lists this clonotype with a count of one. The J gene is TRBJ2-2, the V gene TRBV29-1; D is tentatively TRBD1 or TRBD2 (7 bases each). Germline V gene lookup returns CDR1 SQVTM and CDR2 ANQGSEA. The CDR3 covers 15 residues. V was clipped by 4 bases and J by 0 bases, with 12 bases between them. DNA for the CDR3: TGCAGCGTTGCCAGGGGGGGGTCGAACACCGGGGAGCTGTTTTTT. Protein sequence: CSVARGGSNTGELFF.

The rearrangement uses TRBV5-1 and TRBJ1-1; 12 nucleotides match TRBD1. CDR3 length: 15 residues. Unmatched junction bases numbered 9, after V lost 4 bases and J lost 8 bases. Germline-derived CDR1 and CDR2 are SGHRS and YFSETQ. The CDR3 is CASSHLGQGAAEAFF. For the CDR3, the DNA is TGCGCCAGCAGCCACCTGGGACAGGGGGCGGCGGAAGCTTTCTTT.

CDR3 sequence (DNA): TGTGCCAGCTCACCCCGGAAGGGGTCAGAGACCCAGTACTTC. Its protein is CASSPRKGSETQYF. The rearrangement uses TRBV18 and TRBJ2-5, with D possibly TRBD1 on 5 matching bases. Per the germline V gene, CDR1 is KGHSH and CDR2 is LQKENI. The CDR3 totals 14 residues. The V end was cut by 3 bases, the J end by 4 bases, with 12 bases between.

This clonotype appeared many times. J is TRBJ2-7 and V is TRBV6-2 or TRBV6-3; tentative D call: TRBD1 (6 bases). Germline V gene lookup returns CDR1 MNHEY and CDR2 SVGEGT. Trimming removed 6 bases from V and 4 bases from J, with 16 bases in between. The length of the CDR3 is 14 residues. The CDR3: CASRPRTEGYEQYF. DNA for the CDR3: TGTGCCAGCAGACCAAGGACAGAGGGGTACGAGCAGTACTTC.

This clonotype has at least ten counts. In nucleotides, the CDR3 is TGCGCCAGCAGCCAAGATCGTAAACAGGGGGCTAAAGAGACCCAGTACTTC. It codes for CASSQDRKQGAKETQYF. The genes are TRBV4-3 and TRBJ2-5; TRBD1 agrees at 9 bases. V trimming: 0 bases; J trimming: 3 bases; junction bases outside the gene matches: 8. CDR3 size: 17 residues. Germline V gene sequence: CDR1 LGHNA, CDR2 YSLEER.

The V call is TRBV25-1, the J call TRBJ2-7; 9 bases fit TRBD2. Germline CDR1 is MGHDK and CDR2 is SYGVNS. Germline trimming cut 0 bases from V and 3 bases from J; bases unmatched to any gene: 27. This CDR3 is 23 amino acids long. The CDR3 nucleotides are TGTGCCAGCAGTGAATATTGCATGGGGAGTGGCGGGAGGGCCAGAACATCTAACTACGAGCAGTACTTC. It encodes CASSEYCMGSGGRARTSNYEQYF.

Concerning this clonotype: The junction departs from germline at one end; a sequencing error may be responsible. V usage is TRBV7-9 and J usage is TRBJ2-1, with D possibly matching TRBD1 (6 bases). This CDR3 has 13 residues. Germline V lookup: CDR1 SEHNR, CDR2 FQNEAQ (reference sequence). The CDR3 coding sequence is TGTGCCAGCAGATTAGGGGGTTTGAATGAGCAGTTCTTC. This codes for CASRLGGLNEQFF.

The chain uses TRBV12-5 and TRBJ2-1, with no clear D. V gave up 5 bases and J gave up 3 bases, with 5 bases separating them. In germline, CDR1 is LGHNT, CDR2 FRNRAP. This CDR3 has 12 amino acids. The CDR3 region has the DNA TGTGCTAGTGGTCCGGTCTACAATGAGCAGTTCTTC. Its translation is CASGPVYNEQFF.

This clonotype was seen repeatedly, ten times or more. The genes are TRBV7-8 and TRBJ2-7; the D is unclear. Looked up from germline, CDR1 is SGHVS and CDR2 is FQNEAQ. The length of the CDR3 is 15 residues. The V end lost 0 bases, the J end lost 3 bases, and 12 bases lay between the germline ends. The CDR3 protein is CASSLAVDSYYEQYF. The CDR3 nucleotides are TGTGCCAGCAGCTTAGCTGTGGATTCCTACTACGAGCAGTACTTC. Together with reference TRBV7-8 and TRBJ2-7, the CDR3 gives the full variable domain: GAGVSQSPRYKVAKRGQDVALRCDPISGHVSLFWYQQALGQGPEFLTYFQNEAQLDKSGLPSDRFFAERPEGSVSTLKIQRTQQEDSAVYLCASSLAVDSYYEQYFGPGTRLTVT.

V and J are TRBV4-3 and TRBJ1-5, with unresolved D. Trimming left V 1 base short and J 0 bases short, with 7 bases between. The germline V gene encodes CDR1 LGHNA and CDR2 YSLEER. There are 15 residues in the CDR3. The DNA for the CDR3 is TGCGCCAGCAGCCAAGGGACGGATAGCAATCAGCCCCAGCATTTT. Its protein product is CASSQGTDSNQPQHF.

This clonotype was counted a single time. The rearrangement joins TRBV5-1 to TRBJ2-3; D possibly uses TRBD1 or TRBD2 (5 bases each). Germline V gene data show CDR1 as SGHRS and CDR2 as YFSETQ. The V and J ends lost 0 bases and 5 bases respectively, with 19 bases between them. CDR3 length equals 17 residues. The DNA of the CDR3 is TGCGCCAGCAGCTTGGTCTCGGGGCAGATCGGTATAGATACGCAGTATTTT. It codes for CASSLVSGQIGIDTQYF. Full variable domain (rest looked up from reference TRBV5-1 and TRBJ2-3): KAGVTQTPRYLIKTRGQQVTLSCSPISGHRSVSWYQQTPGQGLQFLFEYFSETQRNKGNFPGRFSGRQFSNSRSEMNVSTLELGDSALYLCASSLVSGQIGIDTQYFGPGTRLTVL.

The rearrangement uses TRBV2 and TRBJ2-1, with D possibly matching TRBD2 (5 bases). Between the trimmed V and J ends, which lost 8 bases and 9 bases, there was a span of 17 bases. CDR3 length equals 13 residues. Looked up from germline, CDR1 is SNHLY and CDR2 is FYNNEI. CDR3 nucleotide sequence: TGTGCCAGCCGAAAGGAGGTCCCCAGTGAGCAGTTCTTC. Translated: CASRKEVPSEQFF.

This chain uses TRBV6-4 with TRBJ2-1, with TRBD2 matching 8 bases. Germline V CDR1 and CDR2: MRHNA, SNTAGT. This CDR3 contains 14 residues. With V trimmed by 3 bases and J by 4 bases, 2 bases remained unmatched. CDR3 sequence (DNA): TGTGCCAGCAGTGAGCGGGGGGAATACAATGAGCAGTTCTTC. Protein sequence: CASSERGEYNEQFF.

J is TRBJ1-1 and V is TRBV4-2, with 7 positions matching TRBD1. CDR1 LGHNA and CDR2 YNFKEQ come from the germline V gene. After removal of 3 bases from V and 3 bases from J, the junction contained 7 bases not matched to a gene. This CDR3 has 15 residues. CDR3 residues: CASSHGTDGHTEAFF. The CDR3 coding sequence is TGTGCCAGCAGCCATGGGACAGATGGCCACACTGAAGCTTTCTTT.

There are many counts of this clonotype. This may arise from a read error, as a much more abundant clone is one base away. The chain combines TRBV7-2 with TRBJ2-7, with a possible D match to TRBD2 (6 bases). Per germline, CDR1 SGHTA and CDR2 FQGNSA. This CDR3 spans 17 amino acids. V was pared by 5 bases and J by 7 bases, with 27 bases between. The CDR3 loop reads CASSLLMRRDFAGEQYF. CDR3 in DNA: TGTGCCAGCAGCCTTTTGATGCGGCGGGATTTCGCGGGGGAGCAGTACTTC.

This clonotype was picked up many times. This sequence joins TRBV11-1 and TRBJ2-1; 15 bases align to TRBD2. Germline-derived CDR1 and CDR2 are SGHAT and FQDESV (reference sequence). The length of the CDR3 is 14 residues. The V and J ends lost 5 bases and 10 bases, in that order; junction bases with no gene match: 3. The CDR3 here is CASSAGTSGREQFF. CDR3 DNA: TGTGCCAGCAGCGCCGGGACTAGCGGGAGGGAGCAGTTCTTC.

This clonotype was counted many times. V and J are TRBV5-1 and TRBJ2-7, with TRBD2 as a possible D gene (6 bases). This CDR3 contains 16 residues. Between the trimmed V and J ends, which lost 4 bases and 4 bases, there was a span of 21 bases. Germline lookup yields CDR1 SGHRS and CDR2 YFSETQ. The CDR3 coding sequence is TGCGCCAGCAGCCCGGGAGTGGCTAGCCTTCGGTACGAGCAGTACTTC. Its protein product is CASSPGVASLRYEQYF.

This clonotype occurred many times. V usage is TRBV7-9 and J usage is TRBJ2-3, with 9 nucleotides matching TRBD2. The CDR3 has 16 amino acids. The V segment lost 4 bases and the J segment 4 bases; nucleotides outside the gene matches: 9. Germline CDR1 reads SEHNR; CDR2 reads FQNEAQ (reference sequence). The CDR3 loop is CASSSRGSGSPDTQYF. CDR3 nucleotides: TGTGCCAGCAGCTCTAGGGGTAGCGGGAGCCCAGATACGCAGTATTTT.

CDR3 loop: CASSEGTSGSPSTDTQYF. CDR3 sequence (DNA): TGCGCCAGCAGTGAGGGAACTAGCGGGAGCCCGAGCACAGATACGCAGTATTTT. J is TRBJ2-3 and V is TRBV10-1, with TRBD2 identical over 11 bases. J was trimmed by 0 bases and V by 2 bases; bases with no gene match: 7. The CDR3 spans 18 residues. CDR1 and CDR2 (germline): WNHNN, SYGVQD (reference sequence).

This clonotype has at least ten counts. Written as DNA, the CDR3 is TGTGCCAGCAGCTCTTGGGGGCAGGGGGCGTCCTACGAGCAGTACTTC. Its translation: CASSSWGQGASYEQYF. V usage is TRBV7-9 and J usage is TRBJ2-7; 8 bases match TRBD1. CDR3 length equals 16 residues. Germline-derived CDR1 and CDR2 are SEHNR and FQNEAQ (reference sequence). V lost 4 bases, J lost 1 base, and 9 bases stayed unmatched.

About this clonotype: A much larger clone differs by one base, so this may be a read error. The chain recombines TRBV19 with TRBJ2-5; TRBD2 agrees at 7 bases. CDR1 and CDR2 (germline): LNHDA, SQIVND (reference sequence). Trimming at V came to 9 bases and at J to 7 bases, leaving 23 bases not matched to a gene. The CDR3 is 17 amino acids. The CDR3 nucleotides read TGTGCCAGCAGTTTGGATAGAGGGCGGGAGTTGGAAAGGACCCAGTACTTC. Translating gives CASSLDRGRELERTQYF.

This clonotype was recorded at least ten times. The chain couples TRBV19 to TRBJ2-3, with no clear D. V lost 5 bases, J lost 0 bases, and 6 bases lay in between. Germline V gene data show CDR1 as LNHDA and CDR2 as SQIVND (reference sequence). This CDR3 has 13 amino acids. The CDR3 nucleotides are TGTGCCAGTAGTTTGAGTAGCACAGATACGCAGTATTTT. Translating gives CASSLSSTDTQYF.

With regard to this clonotype: A read error is likely, as this CDR3 ends without the conserved phenylalanine or tryptophan. J is TRBJ2-3 and V is TRBV15; TRBD2 agrees at 13 bases. The CDR3 has 19 residues. The germline V gene encodes CDR1 LNHNV and CDR2 YYDKDF (reference sequence). The CDR3 loop reads CATGRALGTSGTGTETQYL. CDR3 in DNA: TGTGCCACCGGCAGAGCCCTTGGGACTAGCGGGACCGGCACAGAAACGCAGTATTTG.

The V call is TRBV7-2, the J call TRBJ1-1; D is undetermined. The germline V gene has CDR1 SGHTA and CDR2 FQGNSA. The V end lost 4 bases, the J end lost 1 base, and 10 bases lay between the germline ends. The CDR3 has 14 amino acids. The CDR3 coding sequence is TGTGCCAGCAGCTCCCGGGTACAGAACACTGAAGCTTTCTTT. Residues: CASSSRVQNTEAFF.

This clonotype has at least ten counts. The chain uses TRBV2 and TRBJ2-1; the D is unclear. The germline V and J ends were trimmed by 2 bases and 6 bases, with 5 bases remaining between them. Germline V gives CDR1 SNHLY, CDR2 FYNNEI. The CDR3 totals 12 residues. The CDR3 loop reads CASSEFVNEQFF. The CDR3, as DNA: TGTGCCAGCAGTGAATTTGTCAATGAGCAGTTCTTC.

This chain joins TRBV4-3 and TRBJ2-7, with D perhaps matching TRBD1 (6 bases). The CDR3 is 16 residues long. Looked up from germline, CDR1 is LGHNA and CDR2 is YSLEER. Trimming shortened V by 0 bases and J by 8 bases, and 20 bases separated the two germline ends. DNA of the CDR3: TGCGCCAGCAGCCAAGATGCGGCAGGGGAGTACAATAAGCAGTACTTC. As protein: CASSQDAAGEYNKQYF.

This clonotype was observed a few times. The chain has TRBV25-1 and TRBJ2-7; 14 positions agree with TRBD2. There are 15 residues in the CDR3. With V trimmed by 4 bases and J by 8 bases, 7 bases remained unmatched. CDR1 MGHDK and CDR2 SYGVNS come from the germline V gene. CDR3 bases: TGTGCCAGCAGTGCCTGGACTAGCGGGGGGCCTAAGCAGTACTTC. This sequence encodes CASSAWTSGGPKQYF.